The entry below describes one TCR beta chain. Its antigen is undetermined. V was clipped by 5 bases and J by 4 bases, with 11 bases between them. There are 13 residues in the CDR3. Germline CDR1 reads SEHNR; CDR2 reads FQNEAQ (reference sequence). This sample is drawn from a study of T-cell reconstitution after alpha-beta-depleted transplantation in children. Findings and limits, study-wide: Surviving thymic progenitors and recipient T cells were the source of high TCRbeta diversity at day 60 in some patients. Newly made T cells mostly supplied T-cell counts and diversity one year after transplant. Reportedly, roughly two months post-transplant, alpha-beta T cells arose from several hundred expanded graft clones.

For TCRbeta, the library was prepared with unique molecular identifiers. Each CDR3 protein gets one entry after TCRdb re-called the PCR reads with MiXCR. Found here are around 490,000 distinct CDR3 sequences, roughly 10% of them singletons; the top ten hold 14%. The material sequenced was PBMCs, mostly from graft donor cells, taken 180 days after TCRalphabeta/CD19-depleted stem cell transplant. The clonotype originates from a female patient between 2 and 15 years old who had a stem cell transplant for aplastic anemia, so the T cells may come from the graft donor. V usage is TRBV7-9 and J usage is TRBJ1-2; a possible D gene is TRBD1 (5 bases). As DNA, the CDR3 is TGTGCCAGCAGCCTACAGGCCCTCTATGGCTACACCTTC. Its translation: CASSLQALYGYTF.